This T cell receptor (beta chain) was sequenced during a study of blood T cell repertoires in COVID-19. At the level of the study: Italy, Spain and the United States were the sources of the convalescent and acute COVID-19 samples. PBMCs, B-cell-depleted T cells, or T cells provided the cDNA or gDNA that made up the material.

This CDR3 is 14 amino acids long. V shed 0 bases and J shed 7 bases, with 10 bases lying between them. Germline CDR1 is SGHRS and CDR2 is YFSETQ. Under the authors' procedure: How many nucleated cells were present was estimated from reference gene primer amplification. The repertoire was sequenced with immunoSEQ multiplex PCR; TCRdb's copy has only in-frame clones and lacks some. Clonal size and the V and J genes are those of that table, whereas D and trimming came from the DNA. This sample yields 250,000 to 300,000 clones, of which approximately 77% are seen a single time; about 3.4% belongs to the top ten. This clone appeared once.

The sequencing input was peripheral blood. This sequence originates from a young woman with acute or convalescent COVID-19. The chain is built from TRBV5-1 and TRBJ1-4; D is possibly TRBD1 (6 bases). The CDR3 DNA is TGCGCCAGCAGCTTGGAACAGGGCGCTGAAAAACTGTTTTTT. Its protein is CASSLEQGAEKLFF.